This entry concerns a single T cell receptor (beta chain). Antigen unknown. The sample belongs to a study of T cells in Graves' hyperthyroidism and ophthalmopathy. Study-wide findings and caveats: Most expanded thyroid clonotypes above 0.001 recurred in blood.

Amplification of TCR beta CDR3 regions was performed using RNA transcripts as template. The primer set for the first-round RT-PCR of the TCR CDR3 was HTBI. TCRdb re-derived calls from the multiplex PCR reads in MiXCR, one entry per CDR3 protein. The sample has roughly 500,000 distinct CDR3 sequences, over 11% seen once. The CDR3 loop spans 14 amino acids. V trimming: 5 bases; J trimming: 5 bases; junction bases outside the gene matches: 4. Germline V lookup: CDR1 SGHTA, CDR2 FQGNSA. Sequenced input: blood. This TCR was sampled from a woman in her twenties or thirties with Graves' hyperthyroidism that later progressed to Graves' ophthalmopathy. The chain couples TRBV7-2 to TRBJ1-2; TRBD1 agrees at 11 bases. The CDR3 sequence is CASSGGTGGYGYTF. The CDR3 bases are TGTGCCAGCAGCGGTGGGACAGGGGGTTATGGCTACACCTTC.